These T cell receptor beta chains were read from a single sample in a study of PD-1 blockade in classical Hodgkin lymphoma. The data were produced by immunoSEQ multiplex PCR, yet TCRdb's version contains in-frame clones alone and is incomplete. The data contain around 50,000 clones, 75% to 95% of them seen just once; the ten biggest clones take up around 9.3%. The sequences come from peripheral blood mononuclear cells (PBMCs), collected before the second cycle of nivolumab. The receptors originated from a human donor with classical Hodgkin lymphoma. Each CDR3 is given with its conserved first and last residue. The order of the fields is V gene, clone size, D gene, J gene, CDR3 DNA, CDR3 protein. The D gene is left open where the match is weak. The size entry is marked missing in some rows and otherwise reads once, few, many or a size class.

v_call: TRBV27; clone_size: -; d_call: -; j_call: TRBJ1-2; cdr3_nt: TGTGCCAGCAGAATGGGGCAAGCGGGCCCCGGCACCTTC; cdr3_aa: CASRMGQAGPGTF
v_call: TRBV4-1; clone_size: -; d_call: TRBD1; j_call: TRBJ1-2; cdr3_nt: TGCGCCAGCAGCCAAGATACAGGGGGCTGGGGCTACACCTTC; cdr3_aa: CASSQDTGGWGYTF
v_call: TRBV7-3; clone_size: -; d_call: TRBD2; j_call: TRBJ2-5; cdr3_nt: TGTGCCAGCAGCTTAAGTATTAAGCGGGCTAGCGGGTTGATGGAGACCCAGTACTTC; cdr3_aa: CASSLSIKRASGLMETQYF
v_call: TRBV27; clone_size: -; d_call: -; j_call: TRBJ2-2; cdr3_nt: TGTGCCAGCAAGCTCACCACCCGGGGGACGGTGAACACCGGGGAGCTGTTTTTT; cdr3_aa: CASKLTTRGTVNTGELFF
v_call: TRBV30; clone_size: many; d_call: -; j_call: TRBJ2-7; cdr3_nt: TGTGCCTGGAGCAGGCAAGTGGAGGCCTACGAGCAGTACTTC; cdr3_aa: CAWSRQVEAYEQYF
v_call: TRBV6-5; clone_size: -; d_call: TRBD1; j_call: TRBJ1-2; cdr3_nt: TGTGCCAGCAGTTACTCGATCTCGGGACAGCTCTATGGCTACACCTTC; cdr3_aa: CASSYSISGQLYGYTF
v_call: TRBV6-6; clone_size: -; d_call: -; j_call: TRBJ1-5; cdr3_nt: TGTGCCAGCAGTTACTCGAGGGGGAAGGATCAGCCCCAGCATTTT; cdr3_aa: CASSYSRGKDQPQHF
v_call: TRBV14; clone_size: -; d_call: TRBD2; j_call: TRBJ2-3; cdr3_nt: TGTGCCAGCAGCCTCCCCAGCGGGAAAGGCACAGATACGCAGTATTTT; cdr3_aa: CASSLPSGKGTDTQYF
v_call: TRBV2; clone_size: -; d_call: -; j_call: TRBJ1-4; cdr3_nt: TGTGCCAGCAGTGGGACTCCGCCTAATGAAAAACTGTTTTTT; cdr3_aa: CASSGTPPNEKLFF
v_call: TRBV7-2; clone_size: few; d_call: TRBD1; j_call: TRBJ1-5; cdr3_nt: TGTGCCAGCAGCCCGGGACAGGGGAATCAGCCCCAGCATTTT; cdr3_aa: CASSPGQGNQPQHF
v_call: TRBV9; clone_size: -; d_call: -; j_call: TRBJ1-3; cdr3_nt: TGTGCCAGCAGCGGAACTGGAAACACCATATATTTT; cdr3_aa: CASSGTGNTIYF
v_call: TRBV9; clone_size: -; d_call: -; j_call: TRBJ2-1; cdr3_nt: TGTGCCAGCAGCGTAGTAGGCGGCAGCTCCTACAATGAGCAGTTCTTC; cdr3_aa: CASSVVGGSSYNEQFF
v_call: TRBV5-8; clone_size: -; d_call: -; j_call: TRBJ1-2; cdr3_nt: TGTGCCAGCAGCTTGGTAATTGGAGGTTATGGCTACACCTTC; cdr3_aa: CASSLVIGGYGYTF
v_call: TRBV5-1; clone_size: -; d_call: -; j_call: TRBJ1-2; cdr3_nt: TGCGCCAGCAGCGGGGTAGCTAACTATGGCTACACCTTC; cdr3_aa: CASSGVANYGYTF
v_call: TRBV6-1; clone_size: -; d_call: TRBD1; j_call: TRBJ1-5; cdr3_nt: TGTGCCAGCAGTGCCCCATACCTCGGACAGGTTGGTCAGCCCCAGCATTTT; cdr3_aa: CASSAPYLGQVGQPQHF
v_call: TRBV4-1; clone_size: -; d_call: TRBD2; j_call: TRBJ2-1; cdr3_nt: TGCGCCAGCAGCCAAGGAGCGGGAGTGAATGAGCAGTTCTTC; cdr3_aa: CASSQGAGVNEQFF
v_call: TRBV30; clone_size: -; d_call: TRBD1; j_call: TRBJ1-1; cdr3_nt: TGTGCCTGGACCCTCGTACAGGGGGTGACTGAAGCTTTCTTT; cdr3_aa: CAWTLVQGVTEAFF
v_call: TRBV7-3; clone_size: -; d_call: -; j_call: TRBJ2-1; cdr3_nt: TGTGCCAGCAGCTTAGGCGGGGATATTCAGTTCTTC; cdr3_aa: CASSLGGDIQFF
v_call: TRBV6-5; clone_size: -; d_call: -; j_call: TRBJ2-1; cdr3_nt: TGTGCCAGCAGTTCCGCTACAGGGAACAATGAGCAGTTCTTC; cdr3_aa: CASSSATGNNEQFF
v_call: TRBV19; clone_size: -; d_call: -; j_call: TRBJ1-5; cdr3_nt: TGTGCCAGTAGTATATCGGACAGAGACAATCAGCCCCAGCATTTT; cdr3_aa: CASSISDRDNQPQHF
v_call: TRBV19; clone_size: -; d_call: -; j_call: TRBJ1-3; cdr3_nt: TGTGCCAGTAGTCACGGACTGACTGATGGAAACACCATATATTTT; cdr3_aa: CASSHGLTDGNTIYF
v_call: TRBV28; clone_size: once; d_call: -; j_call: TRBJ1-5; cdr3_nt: TGTGCCAGCAGTCCAGCGACAGATAGCAATCAGCCCCAGCATTTT; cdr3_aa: CASSPATDSNQPQHF
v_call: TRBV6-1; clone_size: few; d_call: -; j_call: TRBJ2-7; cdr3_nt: TGTGCCAGCAGTGACGGGACGGGGTTCTTCTTC; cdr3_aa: CASSDGTGFFF
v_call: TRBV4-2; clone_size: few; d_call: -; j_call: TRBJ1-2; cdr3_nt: TGTGCCAGCAGCCAAGATGTAGACAAGCACTATGGCTACACCTTC; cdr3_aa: CASSQDVDKHYGYTF
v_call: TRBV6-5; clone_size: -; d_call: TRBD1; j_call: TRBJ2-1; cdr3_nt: TGTGCCAGCAGTCCGACAGGGGGTTTTAATGAGCAGTTCTTC; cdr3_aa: CASSPTGGFNEQFF
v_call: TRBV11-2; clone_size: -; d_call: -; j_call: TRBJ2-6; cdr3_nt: TGTGCCAGCAGCTTAGATCAGGGAACTGGGGCCAACGTCCTGACTTTC; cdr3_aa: CASSLDQGTGANVLTF
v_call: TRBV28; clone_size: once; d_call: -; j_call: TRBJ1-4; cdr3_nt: TGTGCCAGCAGCCTCCTTGCCGTAAGGCTTAATGAAAAACTGTTTTTT; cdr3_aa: CASSLLAVRLNEKLFF